These T cell receptor beta chains were read from a single sample in a study of blood T cell repertoires in COVID-19. Only in-frame clones appear in the TCRdb table, and some are missing; sequencing was by immunoSEQ multiplex PCR. The sample lists about 160,000 clones; about 93% were seen once. The sample comprised peripheral blood. All receptors come from a woman in her fifties or sixties with acute or convalescent COVID-19. The conserved cysteine and the conserved F or W are not part of the CDR3 here. The order of the fields is V gene, CDR3 protein.

v_gene: TRBV11-2; CDR3aa: ASSLVPPREQY
v_gene: TRBV30; CDR3aa: AWSVPLQAYYEQY
v_gene: TRBV7-2; CDR3aa: ASSHPSDRGEETQY
v_gene: TRBV25-1; CDR3aa: ASSEITEGGYT
v_gene: TRBV10-3; CDR3aa: AIRGQVAVEAF
v_gene: TRBV18; CDR3aa: ASSPQPGLNTEAF
v_gene: TRBV7-2; CDR3aa: ASSPDRGRNTIY
v_gene: TRBV18; CDR3aa: ASSLGLATDTQY
v_gene: TRBV11-2; CDR3aa: ASSLDRGWTGAKGYT
v_gene: TRBV30; CDR3aa: AWSVRGGRPKDNEQF
v_gene: TRBV19; CDR3aa: ASSGQGATNEKLF
v_gene: TRBV20-1; CDR3aa: SALREGVQF
v_gene: TRBV7-9; CDR3aa: ASSTQGRNEKLF
v_gene: TRBV30; CDR3aa: AWTRGSTEAF
v_gene: TRBV7-2; CDR3aa: ASSLVGTGVDSPLH
v_gene: TRBV28; CDR3aa: ASRELTGQAH
v_gene: TRBV28; CDR3aa: ASSLQQGALH
v_gene: TRBV12-3/TRBV12-4; CDR3aa: ASSLGARGYT
v_gene: TRBV30; CDR3aa: AWSWQGATGELF
v_gene: TRBV30; CDR3aa: AWSVSLSSGEQY
v_gene: TRBV5-6; CDR3aa: ASSPPRGTEAF
v_gene: TRBV20-1; CDR3aa: SARGGEQY
v_gene: TRBV7-9; CDR3aa: ASSLQAGGGFYEQY
v_gene: TRBV6-5; CDR3aa: ASSPKLQGNQPQH
v_gene: TRBV7-9; CDR3aa: ASSLTTGGSSYEQY
v_gene: TRBV6-6; CDR3aa: ASSYDARGGDGYT
v_gene: TRBV10-3; CDR3aa: AIRQGADTEAF
v_gene: TRBV4-3; CDR3aa: ASSQQGSGANVLT
v_gene: TRBV7-2; CDR3aa: ASSLVGSSGNTGELF
v_gene: TRBV7-2; CDR3aa: ASSLEFDRGRFGYT
v_gene: TRBV18; CDR3aa: ASSPRAGLMYEQF
v_gene: TRBV27; CDR3aa: ASRRTSGGSSYEQY
v_gene: TRBV27; CDR3aa: AIIGTEGQQF
v_gene: TRBV5-8; CDR3aa: ASSSQGRGGYT
v_gene: TRBV7-3; CDR3aa: ASSLTRGPGELF
v_gene: TRBV9; CDR3aa: ASSVAGQGVVGELF
v_gene: TRBV4-1; CDR3aa: ASSRGGDSPLH
v_gene: TRBV7-9; CDR3aa: ASSSLAGLYNEQF
v_gene: TRBV10-3; CDR3aa: AISESKASGGGEQF
v_gene: TRBV27; CDR3aa: ASSPQTGRYEQY
v_gene: TRBV15; CDR3aa: ATSKTSGSDETQY
v_gene: TRBV27; CDR3aa: ASSLAGSNTEAF
v_gene: TRBV25-1; CDR3aa: ASQGTANQPQH
v_gene: TRBV27; CDR3aa: ASSFHVTGGARETQY
v_gene: TRBV28; CDR3aa: ASSVGGQGNQPQH
v_gene: TRBV7-8; CDR3aa: ASSFDSSISGANVLT
v_gene: TRBV2; CDR3aa: ASTRTGVDGYT
v_gene: TRBV10-1; CDR3aa: ASSDGQRMNTEAF
v_gene: TRBV19; CDR3aa: ASSPTGGSQEAF
v_gene: TRBV12-3/TRBV12-4; CDR3aa: ASGGGNQPQH
v_gene: TRBV7-6; CDR3aa: ASSPGGFSNQPQH
v_gene: TRBV11-3; CDR3aa: ASSLDGTNTEAF
v_gene: TRBV4-1; CDR3aa: ASSQGLYNEQF